This TCR beta chain stems from a study of blood T cell repertoires in COVID-19. The wider study: The United States, Italy and Spain were the sources of the acute and convalescent COVID-19 samples. Sources were T cells, B-cell-depleted T cells, or PBMCs; the material itself was cDNA or gDNA.

The V and J ends lost 0 bases and 9 bases respectively, with 15 bases between them. Looked up from germline, CDR1 is LGHNA and CDR2 is YSLEER. The CDR3 sequence is 15 residues long. Methods used by the authors: Quantification of nucleated cells was approximated via reference gene primer amplification. TCRdb keeps only in-frame clones here, not all; method: immunoSEQ multiplex PCR. The V and J calls and the clone size are those of that table, but D and trimming were determined from the DNA. The sample lists roughly 110,000 clones; approximately 88% were seen once. Sample: peripheral blood. The clonotype was recovered from a man in his forties or fifties with active or convalescent COVID-19. The chain carries TRBV4-3 and TRBJ1-5; D call uncertain. CDR3 amino acids: CASSQDKAVRAPQHF. The CDR3 nucleotides are TGCGCCAGCAGCCAAGATAAGGCGGTGAGGGCGCCCCAGCATTTT.